This T cell receptor beta chain was obtained from a study of blood T cell repertoires in COVID-19. Turning to the study itself: T cells, B-cell-depleted T cells, or PBMCs provided the cDNA or gDNA that served as material.

CDR3 length: 14 residues. With 3 bases clipped from V and 1 base from J, the junction kept 4 bases outside the gene matches. CDR1 DFQATT and CDR2 SNEGSKA come from the germline V gene (reference sequence). Original handling: The authors estimated nucleated cell counts from reference gene primer amplification. Profiled with immunoSEQ multiplex PCR; TCRdb holds only in-frame clones, not every one. That table furnishes V, J and clone size, whereas the DNA furnished D and trimming. This table holds approximately 100,000 clones, about 90% found once. The sample taken for sequencing was peripheral blood. This receptor was taken from a human donor in a cohort sampled during active COVID-19. The V and J genes are TRBV20-1 and TRBJ2-5, with 8 nucleotides matching TRBD1. Here the CDR3 reads CSASRTGGQETQYF. In nucleotides, the CDR3 is TGCAGTGCTAGTCGAACAGGGGGCCAAGAGACCCAGTACTTC.